A single TCR beta chain is shown here with its context. Amplification used 60 Vbeta primers and 13 Jbeta primers. Produced via immunoSEQ multiplex PCR; TCRdb's table is partial and in-frame only. The table shows about 200,000 clones, with roughly 74% occurring only once. Trimming removed 4 bases from V and 3 bases from J; junction bases left unmatched: 12. This CDR3 is built from 18 residues. In germline, CDR1 is SGHKS, CDR2 YYEKEE (reference sequence). This record comes from a study of cytomegalovirus exposure and HLA in healthy donors. Turning to the study itself: Earlier work reported 100 million or so unique TCR beta sequences from roughly 180 million T cells.

The specimen was PBMCs. This rearrangement joins TRBV5-5 to TRBJ2-1; 11 bases map to TRBD2. This clonotype was obtained from a woman aged 25 to 39 in good health and CMV-seronegative. As DNA, the CDR3 is TGTGCCAGCAGCCCGGGGGGCCTAGCGGGGGGTTTCTACAATGAGCAGTTCTTC. It yields the protein CASSPGGLAGGFYNEQFF.